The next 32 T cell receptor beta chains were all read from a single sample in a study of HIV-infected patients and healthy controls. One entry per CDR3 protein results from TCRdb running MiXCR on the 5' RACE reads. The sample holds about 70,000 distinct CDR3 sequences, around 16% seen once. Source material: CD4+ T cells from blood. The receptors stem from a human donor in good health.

The CDR3 loop reads CASNRASGGTTGELFF. CDR3 nucleotides: TGTGCCAGCAACCGGGCCTCCGGGGGGACAACCGGGGAGCTGTTTTTT. The V call is TRBV7-6, the J call TRBJ2-2; D is perhaps TRBD2 (7 bases). The CDR3 totals 16 residues. V lost 7 bases and J lost 5, with 20 bases in between. CDR1 SGHVS and CDR2 FNYEAQ come from the germline V gene.

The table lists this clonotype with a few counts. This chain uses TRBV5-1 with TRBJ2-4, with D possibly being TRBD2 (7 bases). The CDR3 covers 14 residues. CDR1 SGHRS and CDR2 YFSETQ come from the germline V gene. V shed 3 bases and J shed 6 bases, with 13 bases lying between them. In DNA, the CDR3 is TGCGCCAGCAGCTCCGGACAGCGGGGAAACATTCAGTACTTC. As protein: CASSSGQRGNIQYF. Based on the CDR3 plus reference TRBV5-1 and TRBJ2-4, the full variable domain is KAGVTQTPRYLIKTRGQQVTLSCSPISGHRSVSWYQQTPGQGLQFLFEYFSETQRNKGNFPGRFSGRQFSNSRSEMNVSTLELGDSALYLCASSSGQRGNIQYFGAGTRLSVL.

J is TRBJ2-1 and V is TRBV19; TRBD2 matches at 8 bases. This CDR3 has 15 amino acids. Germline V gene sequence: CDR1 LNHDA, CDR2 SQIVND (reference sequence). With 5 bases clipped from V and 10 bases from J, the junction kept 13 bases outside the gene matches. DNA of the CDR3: TGTGCCAGTAGTTTTTACCGCGGGAGGCCCTTGGAGCAGTTCTTC. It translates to CASSFYRGRPLEQFF. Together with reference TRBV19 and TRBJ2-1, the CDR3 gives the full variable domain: DGGITQSPKYLFRKEGQNVTLSCEQNLNHDAMYWYRQDPGQGLRLIYYSQIVNDFQKGDIAEGYSVSREKKESFPLTVTSAQKNPTAFYLCASSFYRGRPLEQFFGPGTRLTVL.

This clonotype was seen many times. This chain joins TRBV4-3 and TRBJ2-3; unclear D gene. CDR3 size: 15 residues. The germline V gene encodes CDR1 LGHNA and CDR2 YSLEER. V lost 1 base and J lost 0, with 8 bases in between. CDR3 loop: CASSQVHGSTDTQYF. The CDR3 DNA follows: TGCGCCAGCAGCCAAGTACATGGAAGCACAGATACGCAGTATTTT.

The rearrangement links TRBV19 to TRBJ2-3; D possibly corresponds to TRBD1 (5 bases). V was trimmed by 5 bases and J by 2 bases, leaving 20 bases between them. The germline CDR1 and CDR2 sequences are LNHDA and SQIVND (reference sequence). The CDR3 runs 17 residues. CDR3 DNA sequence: TGTGCCAGTAGTGACAGACCGACAACCCCCTCCACAGATACGCAGTATTTT. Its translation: CASSDRPTTPSTDTQYF.

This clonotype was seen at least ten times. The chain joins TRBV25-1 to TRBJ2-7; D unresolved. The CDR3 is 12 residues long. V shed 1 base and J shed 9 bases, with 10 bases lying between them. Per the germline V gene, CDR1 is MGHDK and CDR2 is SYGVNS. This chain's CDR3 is CASSEFRPRQYF. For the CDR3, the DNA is TGTGCCAGCAGTGAATTCCGCCCGAGGCAGTACTTC.

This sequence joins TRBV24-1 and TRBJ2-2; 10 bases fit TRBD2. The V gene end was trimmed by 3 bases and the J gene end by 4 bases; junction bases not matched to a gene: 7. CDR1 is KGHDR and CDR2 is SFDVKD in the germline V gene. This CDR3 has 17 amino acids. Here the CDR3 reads CATSDRTSGRATGELFF. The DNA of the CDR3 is TGTGCCACCAGTGATCGCACGAGCGGGAGGGCCACCGGGGAGCTGTTTTTT.

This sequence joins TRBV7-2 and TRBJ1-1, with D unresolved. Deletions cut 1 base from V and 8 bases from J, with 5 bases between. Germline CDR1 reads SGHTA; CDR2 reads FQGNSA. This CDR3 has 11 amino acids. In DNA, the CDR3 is TGTGCCAGCAGCTTAGTTCCCGAAGCTTTCTTT. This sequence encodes CASSLVPEAFF.

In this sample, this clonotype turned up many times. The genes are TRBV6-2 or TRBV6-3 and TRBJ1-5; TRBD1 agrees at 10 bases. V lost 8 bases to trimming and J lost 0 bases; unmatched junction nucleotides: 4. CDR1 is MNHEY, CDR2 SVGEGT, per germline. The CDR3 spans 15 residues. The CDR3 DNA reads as TGTGCCAGCGACAGGGGGCCCTATAGCAATCAGCCCCAGCATTTT. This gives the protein CASDRGPYSNQPQHF.

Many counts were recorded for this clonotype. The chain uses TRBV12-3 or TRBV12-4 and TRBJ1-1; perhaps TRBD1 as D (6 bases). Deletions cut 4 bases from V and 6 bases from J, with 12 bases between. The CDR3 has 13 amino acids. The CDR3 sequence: CASSSRQAAEAFF. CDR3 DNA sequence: TGTGCCAGCAGTTCTAGACAGGCTGCTGAAGCTTTCTTT.

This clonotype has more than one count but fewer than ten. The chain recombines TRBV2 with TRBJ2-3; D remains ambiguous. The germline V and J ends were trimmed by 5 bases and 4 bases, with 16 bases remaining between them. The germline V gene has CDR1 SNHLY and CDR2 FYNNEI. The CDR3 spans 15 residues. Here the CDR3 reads CASSLDLTRADTQYF. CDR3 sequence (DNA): TGTGCCAGCAGTTTAGACCTAACTCGTGCAGATACGCAGTATTTT.

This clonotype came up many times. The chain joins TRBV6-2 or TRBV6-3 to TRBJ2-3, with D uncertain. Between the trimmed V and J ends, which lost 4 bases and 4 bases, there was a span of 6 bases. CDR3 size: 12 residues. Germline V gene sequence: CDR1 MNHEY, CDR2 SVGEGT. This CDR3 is CASSFTPDTQYF. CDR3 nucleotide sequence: TGTGCCAGCAGTTTTACCCCAGATACGCAGTATTTT.

CDR3 amino acids: CASSLELIGARGQPQHF. The CDR3 region has the DNA TGTGCCAGCAGTTTAGAGCTTATAGGGGCCCGAGGTCAGCCCCAGCATTTT. J is TRBJ1-5 and V is TRBV12-3 or TRBV12-4; perhaps TRBD1 as D (5 bases). The V and J ends lost 1 base and 6 bases respectively, with 19 bases between them. CDR3 size: 17 residues.

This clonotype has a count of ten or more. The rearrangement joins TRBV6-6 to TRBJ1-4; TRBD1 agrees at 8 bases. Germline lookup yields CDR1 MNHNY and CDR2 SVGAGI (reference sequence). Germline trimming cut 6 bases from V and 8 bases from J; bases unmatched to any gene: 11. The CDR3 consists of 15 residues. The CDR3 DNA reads TGTGCCAGCAGAACTTCCGGGACAGGAGAGGAAAAACTGTTTTTT. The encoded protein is CASRTSGTGEEKLFF.

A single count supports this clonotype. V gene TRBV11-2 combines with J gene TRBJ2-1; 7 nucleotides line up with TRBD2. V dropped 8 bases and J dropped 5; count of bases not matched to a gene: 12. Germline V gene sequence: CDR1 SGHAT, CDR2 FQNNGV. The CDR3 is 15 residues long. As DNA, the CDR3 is TGTGCCAGCGCCCGGAGTCGGGGGGAGAACAATGAGCAGTTCTTC. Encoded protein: CASARSRGENNEQFF. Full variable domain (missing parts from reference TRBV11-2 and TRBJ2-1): EAGVAQSPRYKIIEKRQSVAFWCNPISGHATLYWYQQILGQGPKLLIQFQNNGVVDDSQLPKDRFSAERLKGVDSTLKIQPAKLEDSAVYLCASARSRGENNEQFFGPGTRLTVL.

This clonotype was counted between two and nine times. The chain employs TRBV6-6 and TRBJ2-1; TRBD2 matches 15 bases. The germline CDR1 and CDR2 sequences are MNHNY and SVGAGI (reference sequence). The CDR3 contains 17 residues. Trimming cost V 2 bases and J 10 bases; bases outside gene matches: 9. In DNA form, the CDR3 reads TGTGCCAGCAGTTACGGGAGGACTAGCGGGAGGGTAAGGGAGCAGTTCTTC. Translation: CASSYGRTSGRVREQFF.

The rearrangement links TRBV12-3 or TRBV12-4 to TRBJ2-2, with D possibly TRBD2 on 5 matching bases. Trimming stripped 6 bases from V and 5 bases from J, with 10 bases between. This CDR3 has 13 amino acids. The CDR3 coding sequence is TGTGCCAGCAGCCCAACTAGGACCGGGGAGCTGTTTTTT. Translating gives CASSPTRTGELFF.

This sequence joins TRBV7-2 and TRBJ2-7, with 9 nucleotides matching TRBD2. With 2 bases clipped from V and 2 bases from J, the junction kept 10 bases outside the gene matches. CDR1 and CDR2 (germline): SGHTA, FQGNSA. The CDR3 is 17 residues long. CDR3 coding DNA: TGTGCCAGCAGCTTACCGTCGGGTAGCGGGAGAACCTACGAGCAGTACTTC. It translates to CASSLPSGSGRTYEQYF.

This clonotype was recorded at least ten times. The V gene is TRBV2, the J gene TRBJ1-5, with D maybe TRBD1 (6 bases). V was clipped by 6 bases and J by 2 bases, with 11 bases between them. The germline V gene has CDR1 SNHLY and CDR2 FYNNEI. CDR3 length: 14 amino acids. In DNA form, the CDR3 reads TGTGCCAGCAGGAGCCGACAGGGCAATCAGCCCCAGCATTTT. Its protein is CASRSRQGNQPQHF.

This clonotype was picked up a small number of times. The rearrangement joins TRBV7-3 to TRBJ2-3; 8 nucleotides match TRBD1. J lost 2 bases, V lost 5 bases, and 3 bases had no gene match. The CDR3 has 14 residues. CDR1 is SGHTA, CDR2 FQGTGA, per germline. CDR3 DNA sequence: TGTGCCAGCAGCCACAGGGGGGACACAGATACGCAGTATTTT. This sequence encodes CASSHRGDTDTQYF.

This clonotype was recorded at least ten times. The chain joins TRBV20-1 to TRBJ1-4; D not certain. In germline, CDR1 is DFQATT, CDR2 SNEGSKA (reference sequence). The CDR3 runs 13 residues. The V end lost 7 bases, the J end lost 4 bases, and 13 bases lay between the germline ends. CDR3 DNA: TGCAGTGTCACAAAGGGCGGTAATGAAAAACTGTTTTTT. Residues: CSVTKGGNEKLFF.

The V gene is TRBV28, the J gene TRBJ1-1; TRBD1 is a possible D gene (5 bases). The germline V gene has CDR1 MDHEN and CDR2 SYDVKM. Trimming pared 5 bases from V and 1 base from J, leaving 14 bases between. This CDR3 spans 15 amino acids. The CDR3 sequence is CASSPSGRANTEAFF. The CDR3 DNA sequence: TGTGCCAGCAGTCCTTCTGGCAGGGCGAACACTGAAGCTTTCTTT.

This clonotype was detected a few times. CDR3 nucleotides: TGTGCCAGCAGCCCCCCTTACACAGATACGCAGTATTTT. Its translation is CASSPPYTDTQYF. This sequence joins TRBV7-2 and TRBJ2-3, with D uncertain. CDR1 SGHTA and CDR2 FQGNSA come from the germline V gene. CDR3 length equals 13 residues. The V gene lost 5 bases and the J gene lost 2 bases, with 8 bases spanning the gap.

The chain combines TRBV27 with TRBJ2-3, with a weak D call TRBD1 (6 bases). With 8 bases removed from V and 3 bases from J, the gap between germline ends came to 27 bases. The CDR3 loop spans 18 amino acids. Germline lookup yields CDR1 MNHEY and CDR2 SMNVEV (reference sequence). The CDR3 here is CASPFDRFITPLTDTQYF. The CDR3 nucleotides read TGTGCCAGCCCTTTCGACAGGTTTATAACCCCACTAACAGATACGCAGTATTTT.

The CDR3 DNA is TGTGCCAGTAGTATGGGGTTGAGAGAGACCCAGTACTTC. Encoded protein: CASSMGLRETQYF. The chain employs TRBV19 and TRBJ2-5; no clear D. The CDR3 extends over 13 amino acids. Germline V gene sequence: CDR1 LNHDA, CDR2 SQIVND (reference sequence). The V end was cut by 3 bases, the J end by 4 bases, with 9 bases between.

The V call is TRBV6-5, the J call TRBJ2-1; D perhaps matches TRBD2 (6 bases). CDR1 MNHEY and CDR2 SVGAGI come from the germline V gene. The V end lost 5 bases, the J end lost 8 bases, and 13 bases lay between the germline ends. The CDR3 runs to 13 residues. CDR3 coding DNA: TGTGCCAGCAGTCGACTAGACTCCTATGAGCAGTTCTTC. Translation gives CASSRLDSYEQFF.

For the CDR3, the DNA is TGTGCCAGCAGCCAAGGGACCCAGGGCTACGAGCAGTACTTC. It codes for CASSQGTQGYEQYF. The V call is TRBV3-1, the J call TRBJ2-7; the D gene is possibly TRBD1 (5 bases). Trimming removed 1 base at V and 3 bases at J, with 10 bases between. This CDR3 contains 14 residues. From germline, CDR1 is LGHDT and CDR2 YNNKEL (reference sequence).

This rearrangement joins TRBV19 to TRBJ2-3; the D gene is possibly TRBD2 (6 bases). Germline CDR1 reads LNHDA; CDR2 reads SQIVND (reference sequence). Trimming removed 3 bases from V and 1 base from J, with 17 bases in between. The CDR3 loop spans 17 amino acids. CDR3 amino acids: CASSILPWGGRTDTQYF. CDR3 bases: TGTGCCAGTAGTATCCTCCCTTGGGGAGGCCGCACAGATACGCAGTATTTT.

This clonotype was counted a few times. The CDR3 region is CASSLQGLIQYF. CDR3 sequence (DNA): TGTGCCAGCAGCTTACAGGGCCTCATTCAGTACTTC. The chain recombines TRBV11-1 with TRBJ2-4, with a possible D match to TRBD1 (5 bases). V lost 2 bases, J lost 9 bases, and 8 bases lay in between. The CDR3 loop spans 12 amino acids. The germline V gene has CDR1 SGHAT and CDR2 FQDESV (reference sequence). The variable domain in full, with the rest retrieved from reference TRBV11-1 and TRBJ2-4, is EAEVAQSPRYKITEKSQAVAFWCDPISGHATLYWYRQILGQGPELLVQFQDESVVDDSQLPKDRFSAERLKGVDSTLKIQPAELGDSAMYLCASSLQGLIQYFGAGTRLSVL.

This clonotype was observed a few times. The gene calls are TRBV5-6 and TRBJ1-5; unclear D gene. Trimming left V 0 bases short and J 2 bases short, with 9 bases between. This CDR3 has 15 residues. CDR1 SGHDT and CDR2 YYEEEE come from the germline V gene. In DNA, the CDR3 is TGTGCCAGCAGCTTGGCTGGACGGGGCAATCAGCCCCAGCATTTT. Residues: CASSLAGRGNQPQHF.

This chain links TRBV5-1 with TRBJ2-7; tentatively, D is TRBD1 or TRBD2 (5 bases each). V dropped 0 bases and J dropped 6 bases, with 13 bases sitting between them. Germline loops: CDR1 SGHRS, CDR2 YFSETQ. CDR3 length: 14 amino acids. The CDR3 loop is CASSLASRGREQYF. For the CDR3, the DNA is TGCGCCAGCAGCTTGGCATCGAGGGGTCGCGAGCAGTACTTC. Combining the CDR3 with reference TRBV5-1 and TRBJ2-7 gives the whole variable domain KAGVTQTPRYLIKTRGQQVTLSCSPISGHRSVSWYQQTPGQGLQFLFEYFSETQRNKGNFPGRFSGRQFSNSRSEMNVSTLELGDSALYLCASSLASRGREQYFGPGTRLTVT.

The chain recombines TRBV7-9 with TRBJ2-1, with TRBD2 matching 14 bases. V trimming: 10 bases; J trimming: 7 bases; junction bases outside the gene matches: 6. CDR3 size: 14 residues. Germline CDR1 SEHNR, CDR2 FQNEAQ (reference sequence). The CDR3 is CATRLAGGINEQFF. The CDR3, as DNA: TGTGCCACTAGACTAGCGGGGGGGATTAATGAGCAGTTCTTC.